Below, 14 T cell receptor beta chains from the same sample are listed, as sequenced in a study of T cell responses to AZD1222 COVID-19 vaccine. Measured with immunoSEQ multiplex PCR; TCRdb has only the in-frame clones, and not every one. There are around 53,000 clones in the sample; 86% occur only once, and less than 9% lies in the top ten. The source material was peripheral blood, sampled 28 days after the second AZD1222 dose. All receptors come from an adult who received the AZD1222 COVID-19 vaccine.

The rearrangement joins TRBV19 to TRBJ2-3, with 10 bases aligning to TRBD2. V shed 3 bases, J shed 3 bases, and the junction held 9 bases outside the gene matches. Per the germline V gene, CDR1 is LNHDA and CDR2 is SQIVND (reference sequence). This CDR3 spans 17 amino acids. The chain's CDR3 is CASSILLAGDRTDTQYF. The DNA for the CDR3 is TGTGCCAGTAGTATTCTGCTAGCGGGAGATCGTACAGATACGCAGTATTTT.

The rearrangement links TRBV18 to TRBJ2-7, with 10 bases that match TRBD1. J lost 5 bases, V lost 2 bases, and 9 bases had no gene match. The CDR3 spans 16 residues. Germline values: CDR1 KGHSH, CDR2 LQKENI. As DNA, the CDR3 is TGTGCCAGCTCACCAGGCCCGGGACAGGGGTGGAACGAGCAGTACTTC. This translates into CASSPGPGQGWNEQYF.

The chain couples TRBV7-9 to TRBJ2-2; tentatively, D is TRBD1 (5 bases). Germline values: CDR1 SEHNR, CDR2 FQNEAQ (reference sequence). Trimming removed 4 bases at V and 4 bases at J, with 16 bases between. The CDR3 loop spans 16 amino acids. CDR3 amino acids: CASSSTLGQVTGELFF. DNA for the CDR3: TGTGCCAGCAGCTCGACCTTGGGGCAGGTCACCGGGGAGCTGTTTTTT.

The chain uses TRBV28 and TRBJ1-6, with 12 bases aligning to TRBD1. The J segment lost 8 bases and the V segment lost 3 bases, leaving 8 bases of the junction unmatched. The CDR3 extends over 17 amino acids. CDR1 and CDR2 (germline): MDHEN, SYDVKM. The CDR3 sequence is CASSLGRDRGPDSPLHF. The DNA of the CDR3 is TGTGCCAGCAGTTTGGGCCGGGACAGGGGGCCGGATTCACCCCTCCACTTT.

The rearrangement joins TRBV30 to TRBJ1-3; D gene unclear. Germline V lookup: CDR1 GTSNPN, CDR2 SVGIG (reference sequence). V was cut by 3 bases and J by 3 bases, with 12 bases left in between. The length of the CDR3 is 14 residues. Here the CDR3 DNA reads TGTGCCTGGAGGAGAAAAGGGAGTGGAAACACCATATATTTT. It specifies CAWRRKGSGNTIYF. Based on the CDR3 plus reference TRBV30 and TRBJ1-3, the full variable domain is SQTIHQWPATLVQPVGSPLSLECTVEGTSNPNLYWYRQAAGRGLQLLFYSVGIGQISSEVPQNLSASRPQDRQFILSSKKLLLSDSGFYLCAWRRKGSGNTIYFGEGSWLTVV.

The V gene is TRBV12-3 or TRBV12-4, the J gene TRBJ2-7; D ambiguous. The V end lost 3 bases, the J end lost 5 bases, and 8 bases lay between the germline ends. This CDR3 spans 12 amino acids. CDR3 coding DNA: TGTGCCAGCAGTTTTACAACCCACGAGCAGTACTTC. Translating it yields CASSFTTHEQYF.

This clone occurred once. The J gene is TRBJ2-4, the V gene TRBV21-1; TRBD2 was called by the table and not checked on the DNA. TRBV21-1 is listed as a pseudogene. The CDR3 is 17 amino acids. CDR3 region: CASSNWWAGLAKNIQYF. As DNA, the CDR3 is TGTGCCAGCAGCAACTGGTGGGCGGGATTAGCCAAAAACATTCAGTACTTC.

The chain employs TRBV27 and TRBJ2-7, with 7 bases lining up with TRBD1. This CDR3 has 12 amino acids. Per germline, CDR1 MNHEY and CDR2 SMNVEV (reference sequence). Trimming at V came to 5 bases and at J to 4 bases, leaving 2 bases not matched to a gene. For the CDR3, the DNA is TGTGCCAGCAGTCCGACAGGGTACGAGCAGTACTTC. It specifies CASSPTGYEQYF.

The chain carries TRBV5-5 and TRBJ1-2, with TRBD1 as a possible D gene (5 bases). V gave up 3 bases and J gave up 2 bases, with 14 bases separating them. This CDR3 has 15 amino acids. From germline, CDR1 is SGHKS and CDR2 YYEKEE (reference sequence). The DNA for the CDR3 is TGTGCCAGCAGCTCCGGGACGGGAAGAAACTATGGCTACACCTTC. Translating it yields CASSSGTGRNYGYTF.

This chain connects TRBV9 to TRBJ2-5; D is uncertain. Germline V gene data show CDR1 as SGDLS and CDR2 as YYNGEE. The V and J ends lost 5 bases and 6 bases respectively, with 8 bases between them. The CDR3 length is 11 residues. DNA for the CDR3: TGTGCCAGCAGGGCTATGAAGACCCAGTACTTC. Amino acids: CASRAMKTQYF.

The chain recombines TRBV5-4 with TRBJ1-5; D perhaps matches TRBD1 (6 bases). V was trimmed by 9 bases and J by 4 bases, leaving 17 bases between them. Germline loops: CDR1 SGHNT, CDR2 YYREEE (reference sequence). This CDR3 has 14 residues. This CDR3 reads CATSEGGMNQPQHF. The DNA for the CDR3 is TGTGCCACCTCGGAGGGGGGGATGAATCAGCCCCAGCATTTT.

The chain is built from TRBV11-1 and TRBJ2-6, with 8 bases fitting TRBD1. The CDR3 has 15 amino acids. Germline assignment: CDR1 SGHAT and CDR2 FQDESV (reference sequence). V was clipped by 7 bases and J by 4 bases; unmatched bases: 6. CDR3 sequence reads: CASNQGAGGANVLTF. CDR3 DNA: TGTGCCAGCAACCAGGGGGCTGGCGGGGCCAACGTCCTGACTTTC. Full variable domain (outside the CDR3, taken from reference TRBV11-1 and TRBJ2-6): EAEVAQSPRYKITEKSQAVAFWCDPISGHATLYWYRQILGQGPELLVQFQDESVVDDSQLPKDRFSAERLKGVDSTLKIQPAELGDSAMYLCASNQGAGGANVLTFGAGSRLTVL.

The gene calls are TRBV28 and TRBJ2-7; tentatively, D is TRBD2 (6 bases). V was pared by 3 bases and J by 2 bases, with 17 bases between. Germline CDR1 is MDHEN and CDR2 is SYDVKM. CDR3 length: 16 amino acids. The CDR3 here is CASSFLSGGGPYEQYF. The CDR3 DNA follows: TGTGCCAGCAGTTTTCTGTCGGGTGGAGGGCCCTACGAGCAGTACTTC.

The DNA for the CDR3 is TGTGCCAGCAGTGATATGGCAGGGGGTTCCTACGAGCAGTACTTC. As protein: CASSDMAGGSYEQYF. The genes are TRBV2 and TRBJ2-7; 7 nucleotides agree with TRBD1. The CDR3 has 15 residues. From germline, CDR1 is SNHLY and CDR2 FYNNEI. V was clipped by 3 bases and J by 1 base; unmatched bases: 6.